The 25 T cell receptor beta chains in this list originate from one sample, sequenced in a study of blood T cell repertoires in COVID-19. TCRdb keeps only in-frame clones here, not all; method: immunoSEQ multiplex PCR. In the table there are about 460,000 clones, 70% to 90% of which are singletons. Sequences were obtained from PBMCs or T cells enriched from blood (not recorded which). The receptors originated from a woman in her sixties or seventies who had recovered from COVID-19.

This sequence joins TRBV24-1 and TRBJ2-7; TRBD1 aligns across 7 bases. Trimming cost V 1 base and J 6 bases; bases outside gene matches: 5. This CDR3 spans 14 amino acids. CDR1 and CDR2 from the germline V gene are KGHDR and SFDVKD. Here the CDR3 reads CATSDLRQGCEQYV. CDR3 DNA sequence: TGTGCCACCAGTGATTTAAGACAGGGCTGCGAGCAGTACGTC.

The V call is TRBV19, the J call TRBJ1-2; the D is unclear. Germline V gene sequence: CDR1 LNHDA, CDR2 SQIVND (reference sequence). This CDR3 spans 14 amino acids. Trimming pared 3 bases from V and 10 bases from J, leaving 18 bases between. The DNA of the CDR3 is TGTGCCAGTAGTATCTCCGGGTCAGGAGGCTACTACACCTTC. Translated, it gives CASSISGSGGYYTF.

This clone was seen once. The chain couples TRBV27 to TRBJ2-7; 8 nucleotides agree with TRBD2. Per the germline V gene, CDR1 is MNHEY and CDR2 is SMNVEV (reference sequence). J lost 3 bases, V lost 4 bases, and 11 bases had no gene match. CDR3 length: 16 residues. The CDR3 reads CASSSLSTAGGYEQYF. Here the CDR3 DNA reads TGTGCCAGCAGTTCCCTTAGTACCGCGGGGGGCTACGAGCAGTACTTC.

The chain joins TRBV20-1 to TRBJ2-7, with D tentatively TRBD2 (5 bases). CDR1 and CDR2 from the germline V gene are DFQATT and SNEGSKA (reference sequence). The CDR3 is 13 residues long. Between the trimmed V and J ends, which lost 3 bases and 3 bases, there was a span of 12 bases. Here the CDR3 reads CSASSDGLYEQYF. CDR3 nucleotides: TGCAGTGCTAGTAGTGACGGACTCTACGAGCAGTACTTC.

The chain uses TRBV13 and TRBJ2-4; 7 bases match TRBD1. The CDR3 sequence is 14 residues long. CDR1 is PRHDT and CDR2 is FYEKMQ in the germline V gene (reference sequence). Losses at the gene ends were 4 bases for V and 7 bases for J; bases not matched to a gene: 7. CDR3 in amino acids: CASSSSTGTNIQYF. CDR3 bases: TGTGCCAGCAGCTCCTCGACAGGGACGAACATTCAGTACTTC.

This chain connects TRBV2 to TRBJ2-4; 7 bases line up with TRBD1. The germline gives CDR1 SNHLY, CDR2 FYNNEI. J gave up 0 bases and V 5 bases, and 4 bases lay outside the gene matches. This CDR3 contains 15 residues. CDR3 amino acids: CASSRDSPAKNIQYF. DNA of the CDR3: TGTGCCAGCAGTAGGGACAGCCCAGCCAAAAACATTCAGTACTTC.

The gene calls are TRBV24-1 and TRBJ2-1, with D maybe TRBD1 (5 bases). Germline loops: CDR1 KGHDR, CDR2 SFDVKD. V lost 4 bases to trimming and J lost 2 bases, with 14 bases between them. This CDR3 region has 16 residues. This CDR3 is CATSDRRGSPYNEQFF. The DNA of the CDR3 is TGTGCCACCAGTGACCGTAGGGGTTCCCCCTACAATGAGCAGTTCTTC.

The chain combines TRBV27 with TRBJ2-2, with D possibly being TRBD1 (5 bases). This CDR3 is built from 12 residues. Germline CDR1 is MNHEY and CDR2 is SMNVEV (reference sequence). V was clipped by 6 bases and J by 4 bases, with 6 bases between them. CDR3 sequence (DNA): TGTGCCAGCAGGGACATCACCGGGGAGCTGTTTTTT. It yields the protein CASRDITGELFF.

V is TRBV10-1 and J is TRBJ2-3; D is ambiguous. V lost 5 bases and J lost 2, with 11 bases in between. In germline, CDR1 is WNHNN, CDR2 SYGVQD (reference sequence). The CDR3 has 14 amino acids. CDR3 in amino acids: CASSRGQTTDTQYF. Written as DNA, the CDR3 is TGCGCCAGCAGTCGTGGGCAGACCACAGATACGCAGTATTTT.

The chain combines TRBV5-6 with TRBJ2-7; 8 bases fit TRBD2. The CDR3 length is 16 residues. CDR1 is SGHDT, CDR2 YYEEEE, per germline. The trim removed 4 bases at V and 2 bases at J, leaving 11 bases unmatched. The CDR3 here is CASSTREGQLPYEQYV. The CDR3 nucleotides are TGTGCCAGCAGCACCCGGGAGGGGCAATTGCCCTACGAGCAGTACGTC.

The rearrangement links TRBV6-4 to TRBJ1-3; TRBD1 matches 8 bases. Germline V gives CDR1 MRHNA, CDR2 SNTAGT. V dropped 6 bases and J dropped 0; count of bases not matched to a gene: 19. This CDR3 is built from 20 residues. The CDR3, as DNA: TGTGCCAGCAGGACTCTGAAGGGGACAGGCTTCCCTTCCTCTGGAAACACCATATATTTT. Translation gives CASRTLKGTGFPSSGNTIYF.

This clone was picked up one time. The same CDR3 can be traced to other DNA sequences in this sample. The DNA of the CDR3 is TGCAGCGTTGAAGGACAGGGTGGTTACGAGCAGTACTTC. It specifies CSVEGQGGYEQYF. V usage is TRBV29-1 and J usage is TRBJ2-7, with 7 bases that match TRBD1. The CDR3 is 13 residues long. Germline V lookup: CDR1 SQVTM, CDR2 ANQGSEA. J lost 4 bases, V lost 1 base, and 4 bases had no gene match.

CDR3 DNA: TGTGCCAGCAGCCAAGAACCCCACCTTGCGTACAATGAGCAGTTCTTC. Translating gives CASSQEPHLAYNEQFF. The chain has TRBV4-2 and TRBJ2-1; D remains unclear. The V end was cut by 0 bases, the J end by 4 bases, with 13 bases between. The CDR3 totals 16 residues. Germline V gives CDR1 LGHNA, CDR2 YNFKEQ.

To note about this clone: The sample carries other DNA sequences with the same CDR3. The V gene is TRBV19, the J gene TRBJ2-3; TRBD2 agrees at 7 bases. Losses at the gene ends were 8 bases for V and 1 base for J; bases not matched to a gene: 3. In germline, CDR1 is LNHDA, CDR2 SQIVND (reference sequence). The CDR3 is 13 amino acids. CDR3 coding DNA: TGTGCCAGTGGGGGGGTGGGCACAGATACGCAGTATTTT. This codes for CASGGVGTDTQYF.

The V call is TRBV9, the J call TRBJ2-1; 10 bases align to TRBD2. There are 15 residues in the CDR3. The germline V gene encodes CDR1 SGDLS and CDR2 YYNGEE. With 0 bases clipped from V and 4 bases from J, the junction kept 1 base outside the gene matches. The CDR3 nucleotides are TGTGCCAGCAGCGTAGATAGCGGGGGGTACAATGAGCAGTTCTTC. Protein sequence: CASSVDSGGYNEQFF.

The chain couples TRBV18 to TRBJ1-4; no firm D call. Per the germline V gene, CDR1 is KGHSH and CDR2 is LQKENI. The CDR3 loop spans 13 amino acids. Trimming stripped 2 bases from V and 5 bases from J, with 6 bases between. The CDR3 DNA reads as TGTGCCAGCTCACCAGGGAGAAATGAAAAACTGTTTTTT. Translating gives CASSPGRNEKLFF.

The rearrangement uses TRBV7-7 and TRBJ1-1; D might be TRBD1 (5 bases). CDR3 length: 13 amino acids. Germline values: CDR1 SSHAT, CDR2 FNYEAQ (reference sequence). CDR3 nucleotide sequence: TGTGCTAGTGCTTCCGACAGGAACACTGAAGCTTTCTTT. Translating gives CASASDRNTEAFF.

The chain recombines TRBV3-1 (or the pseudogene TRBV3-2) with TRBJ1-6; the D gene is possibly TRBD1 (5 bases). Germline V lookup: CDR1 LGHDT, CDR2 YNNKEL (reference sequence). V was trimmed by 6 bases and J by 7 bases, leaving 16 bases between them. This CDR3 has 15 amino acids. CDR3 coding DNA: TGTGCCAGCAGTCACGGCACAGGTCACAATTCACCCCTCCACTTT. Amino acid sequence: CASSHGTGHNSPLHF.

Here the CDR3 DNA reads TGTGCCAGCAGTGGGGGACAGGGAGGGGCTTTCTTT. This gives the protein CASSGGQGGAFF. V is TRBV2 and J is TRBJ1-1; 9 positions agree with TRBD1. Germline V gene sequence: CDR1 SNHLY, CDR2 FYNNEI. J gave up 11 bases and V 4 bases, and 5 bases lay outside the gene matches. This CDR3 contains 12 residues.

The chain employs TRBV7-9 and TRBJ2-1, with D unclear. Germline CDR1 is SEHNR and CDR2 is FQNEAQ (reference sequence). The CDR3 runs to 12 residues. The V gene lost 2 bases and the J gene lost 4 bases, with 3 bases spanning the gap. The CDR3 sequence: CASSLQYNEQFF. CDR3 coding DNA: TGTGCCAGCAGCTTACAGTACAATGAGCAGTTCTTC. Complete variable domain (other parts from reference TRBV7-9 and TRBJ2-1): DTGVSQNPRHKITKRGQNVTFRCDPISEHNRLYWYRQTLGQGPEFLTYFQNEAQLEKSRLLSDRFSAERPKGSFSTLEIQRTEQGDSAMYLCASSLQYNEQFFGPGTRLTVL.

As for this clone: The same CDR3 can be traced to other DNA sequences in this sample. This rearrangement joins TRBV5-1 to TRBJ2-1; tentative D call: TRBD2 (5 bases). Germline lookup yields CDR1 SGHRS and CDR2 YFSETQ. The ends were cut back, 5 bases at V and 4 bases at J, with 10 bases in the middle. This CDR3 is 13 amino acids long. The CDR3 DNA is TGCGCCAGCAGTGGAGAGGGTTACAATGAGCAGTTCTTC. Residues: CASSGEGYNEQFF.

The chain uses TRBV5-6 and TRBJ2-2, with 7 bases identical to TRBD1. Trimming cost V 3 bases and J 8 bases; bases outside gene matches: 13. The CDR3 covers 16 residues. Germline CDR1 is SGHDT and CDR2 is YYEEEE. The CDR3 DNA reads TGTGCCAGCAGCTCGACAGGGTTAGTGCCCTCGGGGGAGCTGTTTTTT. This sequence encodes CASSSTGLVPSGELFF.

The chain joins TRBV27 to TRBJ1-5; TRBD1 agrees at 9 bases. Germline V lookup: CDR1 MNHEY, CDR2 SMNVEV (reference sequence). CDR3 size: 16 residues. Trimming took 6 bases from V and 2 from J; bases not matched to a gene: 8. The chain's CDR3 is CASSTGGGLGNQPQHF. The CDR3 DNA reads TGTGCCAGCAGCACAGGGGGCGGGTTGGGCAATCAGCCCCAGCATTTT.

The rearrangement uses TRBV2 and TRBJ1-6, with D uncertain. CDR3 size: 14 residues. Looked up from germline, CDR1 is SNHLY and CDR2 is FYNNEI. Trimming shortened V by 7 bases and J by 6 bases, and 13 bases separated the two germline ends. The CDR3 DNA follows: TGTGCCAGCAAATATACGAGGCTTAATTCACCCCTCCACTTT. It translates to CASKYTRLNSPLHF.

The chain joins TRBV12-3 or TRBV12-4 to TRBJ1-2, with TRBD1 matching 8 bases. The CDR3 is made up of 13 amino acids. V was pared by 7 bases and J by 8 bases, with 9 bases of the junction left unmatched. The CDR3 sequence is CASTPTGARGYTF. CDR3 DNA: TGTGCCAGCACCCCGACAGGGGCAAGGGGCTACACCTTC.